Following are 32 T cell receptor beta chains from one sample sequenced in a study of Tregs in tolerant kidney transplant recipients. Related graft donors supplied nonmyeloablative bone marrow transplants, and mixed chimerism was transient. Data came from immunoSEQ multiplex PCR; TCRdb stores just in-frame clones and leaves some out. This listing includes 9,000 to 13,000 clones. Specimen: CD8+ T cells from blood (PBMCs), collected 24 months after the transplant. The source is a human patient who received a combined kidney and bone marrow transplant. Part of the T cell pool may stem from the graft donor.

CDR3: CASSFPQSGLAETSTDTQYF. The sequenced CDR3 bases are TGTGCCAGCAGTTTCCCTCAATCGGGACTAGCGGAAACTAGCACAGATACG. This chain connects TRBV28 to TRBJ2-3, with TRBD2 identical over 11 bases. Read data end 3 residues before the CDR3 end; the end is taken from the germline J gene. Trimming at V came to 3 bases and at J to 0 bases, leaving 14 bases not matched to a gene. CDR3 length: 20 residues. Germline V gene lookup returns CDR1 MDHEN and CDR2 SYDVKM.

The CDR3 bases that were read are TGCAGTGCTAGGCTTCTGGCGGGTTCTCAATCCTACAATGAG. This gives the protein CSARLLAGSQSYNE. The entire CDR3 protein is CSARLLAGSQSYNEQFF. This chain connects TRBV20-1 to TRBJ2-1, with D possibly TRBD2 on 5 matching bases. The read is 3 residues too short to cover the CDR3 end, so that end is filled in from the germline J gene. The V end lost 3 bases, the J end lost 1 base, and 19 bases lay between the germline ends. Germline-derived CDR1 and CDR2 are DFQATT and SNEGSKA (reference sequence). The CDR3 loop spans 17 amino acids.

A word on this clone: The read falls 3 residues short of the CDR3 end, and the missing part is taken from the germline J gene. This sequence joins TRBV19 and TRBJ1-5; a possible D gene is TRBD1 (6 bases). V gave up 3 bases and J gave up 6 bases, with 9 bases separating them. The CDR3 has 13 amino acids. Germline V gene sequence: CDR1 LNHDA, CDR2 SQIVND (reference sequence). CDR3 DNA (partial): TGTGCCAGTAGTATCCAGGGGACTCAGCCC. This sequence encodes CASSIQGTQP. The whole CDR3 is CASSIQGTQPQHF.

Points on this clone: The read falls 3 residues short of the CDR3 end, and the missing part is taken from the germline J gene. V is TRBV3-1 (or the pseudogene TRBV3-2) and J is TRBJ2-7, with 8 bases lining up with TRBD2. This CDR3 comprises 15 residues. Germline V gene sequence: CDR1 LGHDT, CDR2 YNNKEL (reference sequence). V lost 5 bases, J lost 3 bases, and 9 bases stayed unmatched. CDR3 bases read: TGTGCCAGCAGCTCAGGTAGCGGGACTCTCTACGAG. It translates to CASSSGSGTLYE. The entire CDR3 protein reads CASSSGSGTLYEQYF.

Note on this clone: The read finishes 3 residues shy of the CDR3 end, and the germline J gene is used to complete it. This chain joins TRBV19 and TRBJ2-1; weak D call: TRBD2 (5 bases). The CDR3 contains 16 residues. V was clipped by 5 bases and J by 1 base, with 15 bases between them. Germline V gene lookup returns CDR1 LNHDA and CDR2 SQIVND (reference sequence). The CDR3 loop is CASSSEGRSSYNEQFF. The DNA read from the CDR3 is TGTGCCAGTAGTTCCGAGGGCAGGAGTTCCTACAATGAG.

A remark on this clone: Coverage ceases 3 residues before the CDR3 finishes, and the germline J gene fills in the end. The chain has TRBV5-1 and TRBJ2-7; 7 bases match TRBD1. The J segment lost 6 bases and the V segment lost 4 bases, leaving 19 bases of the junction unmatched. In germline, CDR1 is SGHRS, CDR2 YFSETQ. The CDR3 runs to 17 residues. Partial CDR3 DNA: TGCGCCAGCAGCCGAGCACCTGAAGGAAGACAGGGCAGCGAG. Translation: CASSRAPEGRQGSE. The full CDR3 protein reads CASSRAPEGRQGSEQYF.

This chain's CDR3 is CASSESTGISTDTQYF. Incomplete CDR3 DNA: TGCGCCAGCAGTGAGTCGACAGGGATTAGCACAGATACG. The chain couples TRBV10-1 to TRBJ2-3, with 7 bases matching TRBD1. The read finishes 3 residues shy of the CDR3 end, and the germline J gene is used to complete it. V dropped 0 bases and J dropped 0; count of bases not matched to a gene: 3. In germline, CDR1 is WNHNN, CDR2 SYGVQD (reference sequence). CDR3 length: 16 residues.

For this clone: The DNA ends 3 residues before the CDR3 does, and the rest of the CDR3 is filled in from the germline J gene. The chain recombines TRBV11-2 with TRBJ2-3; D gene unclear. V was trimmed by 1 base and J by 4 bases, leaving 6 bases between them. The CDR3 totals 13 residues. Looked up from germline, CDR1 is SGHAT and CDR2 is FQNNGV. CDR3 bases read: TGTGCCAGCAGCTTAGGACAACCAGATACG. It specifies CASSLGQPDT. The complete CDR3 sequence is CASSLGQPDTQYF.

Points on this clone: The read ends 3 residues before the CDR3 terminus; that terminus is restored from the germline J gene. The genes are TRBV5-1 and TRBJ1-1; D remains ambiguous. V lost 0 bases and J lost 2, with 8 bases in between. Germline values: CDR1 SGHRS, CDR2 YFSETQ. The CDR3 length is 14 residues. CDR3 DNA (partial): TGCGCCAGCAGCTTGGGGCCTTATAACACTGAA. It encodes CASSLGPYNTE. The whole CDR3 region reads CASSLGPYNTEAFF.

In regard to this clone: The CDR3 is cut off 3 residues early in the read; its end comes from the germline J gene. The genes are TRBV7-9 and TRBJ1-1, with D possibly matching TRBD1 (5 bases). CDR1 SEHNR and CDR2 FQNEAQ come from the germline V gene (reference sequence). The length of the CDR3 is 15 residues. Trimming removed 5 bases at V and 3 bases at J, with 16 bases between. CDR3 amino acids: CASSNFGGSDTEAFF. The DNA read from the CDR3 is TGTGCCAGCAGCAATTTCGGGGGTTCAGACACTGAA.

Incomplete CDR3 DNA: TGCAGTGCTAGGGGACTAGAAGTAGAAGAGACC. Its protein is CSARGLEVEET. The CDR3, in full, reads CSARGLEVEETQYF. The chain recombines TRBV20-1 with TRBJ2-5, with 8 bases identical to TRBD2. Coverage ceases 3 residues before the CDR3 finishes, and the germline J gene fills in the end. The V and J ends lost 3 bases and 3 bases, in that order; junction bases with no gene match: 6. Looked up from germline, CDR1 is DFQATT and CDR2 is SNEGSKA (reference sequence). This CDR3 has 14 residues.

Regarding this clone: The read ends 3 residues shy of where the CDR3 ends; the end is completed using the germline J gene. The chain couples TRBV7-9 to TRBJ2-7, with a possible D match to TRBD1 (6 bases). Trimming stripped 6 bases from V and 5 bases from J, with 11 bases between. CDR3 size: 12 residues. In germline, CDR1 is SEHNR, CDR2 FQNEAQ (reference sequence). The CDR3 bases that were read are TGTGCCAGCAGGTCGCCAGGGGACGAG. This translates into CASRSPGDE. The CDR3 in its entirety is CASRSPGDEQYF. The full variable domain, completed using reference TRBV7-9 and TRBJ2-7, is DTGVSQNPRHKITKRGQNVTFRCDPISEHNRLYWYRQTLGQGPEFLTYFQNEAQLEKSRLLSDRFSAERPKGSFSTLEIQRTEQGDSAMYLCASRSPGDEQYFGPGTRLTVT.

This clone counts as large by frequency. CDR3 in amino acids: CSARDRQNTGELFF. CDR3 DNA, as far as it was read: TGCAGTGCTAGAGACAGGCAGAACACCGGGGAG. The rearrangement uses TRBV20-1 and TRBJ2-2; the D is unclear. From the germline J gene comes the end of the CDR3, since the read stops 3 residues before it. This CDR3 contains 14 residues. Germline loops: CDR1 DFQATT, CDR2 SNEGSKA (reference sequence). Trimming removed 0 bases from V and 1 base from J, with 6 bases in between.

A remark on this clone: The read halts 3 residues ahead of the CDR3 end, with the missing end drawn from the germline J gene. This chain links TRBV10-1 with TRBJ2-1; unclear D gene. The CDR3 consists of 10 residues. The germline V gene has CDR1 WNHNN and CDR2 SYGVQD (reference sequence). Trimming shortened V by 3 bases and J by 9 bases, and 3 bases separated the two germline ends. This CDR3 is CASSDGEQFF. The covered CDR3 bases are TGCGCCAGCAGTGACGGTGAG.

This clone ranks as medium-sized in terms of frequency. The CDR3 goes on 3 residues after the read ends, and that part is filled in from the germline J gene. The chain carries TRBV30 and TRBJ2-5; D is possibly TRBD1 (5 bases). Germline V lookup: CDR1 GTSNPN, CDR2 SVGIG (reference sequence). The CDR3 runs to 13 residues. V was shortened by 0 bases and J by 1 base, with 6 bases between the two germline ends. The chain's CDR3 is CAWSVDSQETQYF. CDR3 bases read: TGTGCCTGGAGTGTAGACAGCCAAGAGACC.

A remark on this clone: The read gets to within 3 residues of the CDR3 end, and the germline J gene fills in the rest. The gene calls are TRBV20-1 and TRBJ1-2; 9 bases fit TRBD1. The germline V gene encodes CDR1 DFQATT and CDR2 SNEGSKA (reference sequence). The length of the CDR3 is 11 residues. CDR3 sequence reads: CSTTGGRGYTF. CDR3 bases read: TGCAGTACAACAGGGGGCCGGGGC.

CDR3 region: CASSQGPGGGYEQYF. The CDR3 bases that were read are TGCGCCAGCAGCCAAGGCCCAGGGGGTGGCTACGAG. The chain recombines TRBV4-1 with TRBJ2-7, with 7 bases that match TRBD1. The read terminates 3 residues before the CDR3 end, so the remaining end is supplied by the germline J gene. V was pared by 1 base and J by 3 bases, with 6 bases of the junction left unmatched. The CDR3 length is 15 residues. The germline CDR1 and CDR2 sequences are MGHRA and YSYEKL.

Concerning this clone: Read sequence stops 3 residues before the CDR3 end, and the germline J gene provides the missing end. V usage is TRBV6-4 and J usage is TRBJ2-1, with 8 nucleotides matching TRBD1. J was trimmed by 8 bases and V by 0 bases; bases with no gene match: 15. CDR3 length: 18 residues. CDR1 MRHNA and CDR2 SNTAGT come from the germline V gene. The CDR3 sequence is CASSDSKPDRGPVDEQFF. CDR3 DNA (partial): TGTGCCAGCAGTGACTCGAAACCCGACAGGGGCCCGGTGGATGAG.

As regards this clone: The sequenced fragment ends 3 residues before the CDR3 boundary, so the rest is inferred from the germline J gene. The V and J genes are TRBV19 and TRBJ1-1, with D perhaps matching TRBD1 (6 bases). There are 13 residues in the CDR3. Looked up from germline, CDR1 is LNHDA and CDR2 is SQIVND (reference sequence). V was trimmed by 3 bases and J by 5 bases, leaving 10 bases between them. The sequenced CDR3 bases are TGTGCCAGTAGTATGGGGGCTGGGACTGAA. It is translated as CASSMGAGTE. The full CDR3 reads CASSMGAGTEAFF.

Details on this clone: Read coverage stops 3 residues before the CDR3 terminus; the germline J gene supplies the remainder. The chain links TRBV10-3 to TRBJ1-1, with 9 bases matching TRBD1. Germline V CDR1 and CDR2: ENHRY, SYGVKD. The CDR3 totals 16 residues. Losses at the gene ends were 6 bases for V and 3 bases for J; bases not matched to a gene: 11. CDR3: CAISQGRTGADTEAFF. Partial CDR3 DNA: TGTGCCATCAGCCAGGGGCGGACAGGGGCAGACACTGAA.

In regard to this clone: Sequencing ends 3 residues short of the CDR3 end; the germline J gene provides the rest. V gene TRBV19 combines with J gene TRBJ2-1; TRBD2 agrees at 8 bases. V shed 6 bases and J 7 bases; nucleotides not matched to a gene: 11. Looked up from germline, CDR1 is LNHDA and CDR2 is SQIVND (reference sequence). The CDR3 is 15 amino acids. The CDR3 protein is CASSPKGVAGNEQFF. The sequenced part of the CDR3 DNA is TGTGCCAGTAGCCCCAAAGGGGTAGCGGGGAATGAG.

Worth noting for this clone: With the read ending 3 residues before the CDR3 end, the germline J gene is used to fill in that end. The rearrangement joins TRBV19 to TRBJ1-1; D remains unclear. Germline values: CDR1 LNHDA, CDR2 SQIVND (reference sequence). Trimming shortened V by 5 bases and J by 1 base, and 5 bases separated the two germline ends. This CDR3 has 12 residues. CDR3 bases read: TGTGCCAGTAGTGAGGCGAACACTGAA. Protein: CASSEANTE. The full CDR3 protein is CASSEANTEAFF.

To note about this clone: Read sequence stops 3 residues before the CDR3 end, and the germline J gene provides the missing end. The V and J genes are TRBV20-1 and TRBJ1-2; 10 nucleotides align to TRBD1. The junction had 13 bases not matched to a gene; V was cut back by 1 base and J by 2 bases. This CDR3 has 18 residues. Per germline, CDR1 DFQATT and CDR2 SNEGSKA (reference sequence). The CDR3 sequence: CSARARGQGWVGNYGYTF. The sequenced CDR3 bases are TGCAGTGCTAGAGCCCGGGGACAGGGGTGGGTGGGGAACTATGGC.

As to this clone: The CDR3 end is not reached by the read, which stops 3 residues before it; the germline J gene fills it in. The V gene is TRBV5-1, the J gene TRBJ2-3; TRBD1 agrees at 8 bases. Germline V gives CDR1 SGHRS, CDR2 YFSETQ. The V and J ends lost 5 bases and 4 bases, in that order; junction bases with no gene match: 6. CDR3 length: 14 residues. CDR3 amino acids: CASRGQGLADTQYF. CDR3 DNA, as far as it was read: TGCGCCAGCAGAGGACAGGGCTTGGCAGATACG.

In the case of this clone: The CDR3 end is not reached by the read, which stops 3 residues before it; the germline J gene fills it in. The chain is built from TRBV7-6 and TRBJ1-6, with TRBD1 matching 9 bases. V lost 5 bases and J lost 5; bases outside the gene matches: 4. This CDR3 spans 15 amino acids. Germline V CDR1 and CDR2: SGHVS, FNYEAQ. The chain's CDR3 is CASSRTGGDNSPLHF. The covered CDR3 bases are TGTGCCAGCAGCCGTACAGGGGGCGATAATTCACCC.

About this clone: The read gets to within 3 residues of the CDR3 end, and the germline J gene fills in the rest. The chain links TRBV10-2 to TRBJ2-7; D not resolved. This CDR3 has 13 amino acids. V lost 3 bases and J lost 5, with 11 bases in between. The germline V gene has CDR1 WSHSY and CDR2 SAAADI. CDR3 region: CASSDPPGHEQYF. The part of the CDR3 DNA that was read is TGCGCCAGCAGTGACCCTCCCGGTCACGAG.

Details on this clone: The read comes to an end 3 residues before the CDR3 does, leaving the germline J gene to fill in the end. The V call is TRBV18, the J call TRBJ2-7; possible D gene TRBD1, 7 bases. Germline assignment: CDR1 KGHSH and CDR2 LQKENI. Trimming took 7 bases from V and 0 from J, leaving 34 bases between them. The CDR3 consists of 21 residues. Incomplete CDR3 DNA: TGTGCCAGCTTTCCACCCCTTTTCCGGGACCAGGGGGGACCAGTCTCCTACGAG. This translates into CASFPPLFRDQGGPVSYE. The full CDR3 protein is CASFPPLFRDQGGPVSYEQYF.

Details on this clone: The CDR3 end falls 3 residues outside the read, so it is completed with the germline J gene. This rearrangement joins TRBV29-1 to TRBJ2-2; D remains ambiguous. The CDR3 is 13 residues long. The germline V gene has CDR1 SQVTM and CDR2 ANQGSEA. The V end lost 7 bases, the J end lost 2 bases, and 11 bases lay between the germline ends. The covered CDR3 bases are TGCAGCGGTTCCCCCAGTAACACCGGGGAG. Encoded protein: CSGSPSNTGE. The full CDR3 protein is CSGSPSNTGELFF.

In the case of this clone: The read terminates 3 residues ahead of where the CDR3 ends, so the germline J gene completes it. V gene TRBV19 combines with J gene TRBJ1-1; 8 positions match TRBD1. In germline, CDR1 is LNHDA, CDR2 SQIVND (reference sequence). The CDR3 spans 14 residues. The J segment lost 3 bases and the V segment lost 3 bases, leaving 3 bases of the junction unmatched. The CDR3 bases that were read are TGTGCCAGTAGTATGCGACAGGGGTACACTGAA. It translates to CASSMRQGYTE. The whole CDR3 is CASSMRQGYTEAFF.

CDR3 DNA, as far as it was read: TGTGCCAGCAGTGAATACAGGGGATTGGGCTACGAG. It yields the protein CASSEYRGLGYE. The CDR3, in full, reads CASSEYRGLGYEQYF. V gene TRBV6-1 combines with J gene TRBJ2-7; 7 nucleotides align to TRBD1. The read terminates 3 residues before the CDR3 end, so the remaining end is supplied by the germline J gene. The germline V gene encodes CDR1 MNHNS and CDR2 SASEGT. This CDR3 spans 15 amino acids. Trimming removed 2 bases from V and 3 bases from J; junction bases left unmatched: 7.

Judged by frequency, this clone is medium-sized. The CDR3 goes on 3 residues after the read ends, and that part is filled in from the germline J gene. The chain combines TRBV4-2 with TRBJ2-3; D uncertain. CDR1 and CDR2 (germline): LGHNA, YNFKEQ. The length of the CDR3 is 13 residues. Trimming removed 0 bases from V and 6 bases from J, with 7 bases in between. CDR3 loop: CASSQEIQDTQYF. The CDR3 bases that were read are TGTGCCAGCAGCCAAGAGATCCAGGATACG.

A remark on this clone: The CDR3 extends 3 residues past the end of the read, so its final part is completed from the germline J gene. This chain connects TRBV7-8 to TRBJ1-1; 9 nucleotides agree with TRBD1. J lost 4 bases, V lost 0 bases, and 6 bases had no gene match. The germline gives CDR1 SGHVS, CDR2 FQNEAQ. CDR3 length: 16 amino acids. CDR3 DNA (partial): TGTGCCAGCAGCTTAGCTTTTGGGACAGGGAGCACTGAA. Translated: CASSLAFGTGSTE. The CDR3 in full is CASSLAFGTGSTEAFF. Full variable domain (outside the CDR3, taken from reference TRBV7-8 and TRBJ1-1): GAGVSQSPRYKVAKRGQDVALRCDPISGHVSLFWYQQALGQGPEFLTYFQNEAQLDKSGLPSDRFFAERPEGSVSTLKIQRTQQEDSAVYLCASSLAFGTGSTEAFFGQGTRLTVV.